The 11 T cell receptor beta chains below were found in one sample sequenced in a study of T cell repertoires in cytomegalovirus infection. TCRdb used MiXCR to reprocess the reads, holding one entry per CDR3 protein. This table has 500,000 or so distinct CDR3 sequences, approximately 15% appearing once. Specimen: CD8+ T cells from PBMCs. These receptors originate from a human donor in good health (CMV status not recorded). Some clones in this sample may be carry-over from other donors' samples.

In this sample, this clonotype turned up a few times. The genes are TRBV10-2 and TRBJ2-3, with TRBD2 matching over 9 bases. J gave up 2 bases and V 7 bases, and 7 bases lay outside the gene matches. Looked up from germline, CDR1 is WSHSY and CDR2 is SAAADI. The CDR3 consists of 15 residues. CDR3: CASKPLAGNTDTQYF. Written as DNA, the CDR3 is TGCGCCAGCAAACCCCTAGCGGGAAACACAGATACGCAGTATTTT.

At least ten counts were recorded for this clonotype. The chain has TRBV7-9 and TRBJ1-5, with 7 bases that match TRBD1. Losses at the gene ends were 4 bases for V and 4 bases for J; bases not matched to a gene: 4. Looked up from germline, CDR1 is SEHNR and CDR2 is FQNEAQ (reference sequence). The CDR3 contains 14 residues. CDR3 amino acids: CASSSLGQNQPQHF. In DNA, the CDR3 is TGTGCCAGCAGCTCCTTGGGACAGAATCAGCCCCAGCATTTT.

This clonotype has a count of ten or more. The V and J genes are TRBV7-8 and TRBJ2-5, with no clear D. Trimming removed 5 bases from V and 1 base from J, with 14 bases in between. This CDR3 has 15 residues. Germline assignment: CDR1 SGHVS and CDR2 FQNEAQ. The CDR3 reads CASSGQEAAQETQYF. In DNA form, the CDR3 reads TGTGCCAGCAGCGGTCAAGAGGCTGCCCAAGAGACCCAGTACTTC. The full variable domain, with the rest looked up from reference TRBV7-8 and TRBJ2-5, is GAGVSQSPRYKVAKRGQDVALRCDPISGHVSLFWYQQALGQGPEFLTYFQNEAQLDKSGLPSDRFFAERPEGSVSTLKIQRTQQEDSAVYLCASSGQEAAQETQYFGPGTRLLVL.

This clonotype has ten or more counts. V gene TRBV6-2 or TRBV6-3 combines with J gene TRBJ2-7, with 9 bases that match TRBD1. Germline V gene data show CDR1 as MNHEY and CDR2 as SVGEGT. The trim removed 10 bases at V and 3 bases at J, leaving 13 bases unmatched. The CDR3 sequence is 15 residues long. Written as DNA, the CDR3 is TGTGCCATCCAGCTGGGACAGGGACACATCTACGAGCAGTACTTC. This encodes CAIQLGQGHIYEQYF.

The chain joins TRBV28 to TRBJ2-6; 9 bases fit TRBD1. CDR1 is MDHEN, CDR2 SYDVKM, per germline. V lost 3 bases, J lost 0 bases, and 9 bases stayed unmatched. The CDR3 runs to 19 residues. CDR3 amino acids: CASSFNVDRGVSGANVLTF. CDR3 DNA: TGTGCCAGCAGTTTTAACGTCGACAGGGGGGTCTCTGGGGCCAACGTCCTGACTTTC.

This chain links TRBV2 with TRBJ2-5; D not certain. This CDR3 spans 14 amino acids. Trimming pared 5 bases from V and 4 bases from J, leaving 14 bases between. Per the germline V gene, CDR1 is SNHLY and CDR2 is FYNNEI. The CDR3 sequence is CASSLPGGTETQYF. CDR3 in DNA: TGTGCCAGCAGTCTCCCGGGTGGTACAGAGACCCAGTACTTC.

The table lists this clonotype with a count of one. The V and J genes are TRBV5-6 and TRBJ2-7; 8 bases map to TRBD1. The CDR3 is 14 residues long. Trimming cost V 0 bases and J 5 bases; bases outside gene matches: 4. CDR1 is SGHDT, CDR2 YYEEEE, per germline. The CDR3 region has the DNA TGTGCCAGCAGCTTGGGGACAGGGCGCGACGAGCAGTACTTC. It codes for CASSLGTGRDEQYF. The whole variable domain, filled in from reference TRBV5-6 and TRBJ2-7, reads DAGVTQSPTHLIKTRGQQVTLRCSPKSGHDTVSWYQQALGQGPQFIFQYYEEEERQRGNFPDRFSGHQFPNYSSELNVNALLLGDSALYLCASSLGTGRDEQYFGPGTRLTVT.

For this clonotype: A much larger clonotype is one base distant, so this may be a read error. The V gene is TRBV11-1, the J gene TRBJ2-5; 9 nucleotides line up with TRBD1. Germline V gene sequence: CDR1 SGHAT, CDR2 FQDESV (reference sequence). This CDR3 is built from 15 residues. The DNA for the CDR3 is TGTGCCAGCAGCCCCGGGACAGGGTCCCAAGAGATCCAGTACTTC. Translating gives CASSPGTGSQEIQYF.

The chain is built from TRBV7-2 and TRBJ2-5; D may be TRBD1 (6 bases). V was trimmed by 5 bases and J by 6 bases, leaving 22 bases between them. CDR1 and CDR2 from the germline V gene are SGHTA and FQGNSA. CDR3 length: 16 residues. The CDR3 DNA follows: TGTGCCAGCAGCACATTCGGACAGTCGATGTTGAAGACCCAGTACTTC. Its protein is CASSTFGQSMLKTQYF.

This clonotype was counted many times. This chain connects TRBV7-3 to TRBJ2-1; 8 positions agree with TRBD1. Trimming removed 4 bases from V and 3 bases from J; junction bases left unmatched: 5. The germline V gene has CDR1 SGHTA and CDR2 FQGTGA. This CDR3 region has 15 residues. CDR3 sequence (DNA): TGTGCCAGCAGCTCGACCGGACAGGGCTACAATGAGCAGTTCTTC. Its protein is CASSSTGQGYNEQFF.

The chain links TRBV5-1 to TRBJ1-1; D remains unclear. Germline V CDR1 and CDR2: SGHRS, YFSETQ. This CDR3 spans 11 amino acids. The V end was cut by 3 bases, the J end by 8 bases, with 8 bases between. CDR3 in DNA: TGCGCCAGCAGCTCTGCCAGGGAAGCTTTCTTT. This translates into CASSSAREAFF. Supplemented by reference TRBV5-1 and TRBJ1-1, the full variable domain reads KAGVTQTPRYLIKTRGQQVTLSCSPISGHRSVSWYQQTPGQGLQFLFEYFSETQRNKGNFPGRFSGRQFSNSRSEMNVSTLELGDSALYLCASSSAREAFFGQGTRLTVV.